This section outlines one T cell receptor beta chain sequence together with its context. The entry originates in a study of blood T cell repertoires in COVID-19. In the study overall: Researchers got acute and convalescent COVID-19 samples from the United States, Italy and Spain.

TCRdb's table, derived via immunoSEQ multiplex PCR, lists solely in-frame clones and lacks some. The data show around 260,000 clones, around 84% seen once. This receptor was taken from a woman aged 55-75 years with COVID-19, enrolled during active disease. The sequencing sample was made of peripheral blood.

The CDR3 is CAWSVLVEQYF. The DNA for the CDR3 is TGTGCCTGGAGTGTACTTGTGGAGCAGTACTTC. This chain links TRBV30 with TRBJ2-7; no reliable D call. CDR1 is GTSNPN and CDR2 is SVGIG in the germline V gene (reference sequence). The CDR3 runs to 11 residues. V was cut by 0 bases and J by 7 bases, with 7 bases left in between. Full variable domain (remainder filled in from reference TRBV30 and TRBJ2-7): SQTIHQWPATLVQPVGSPLSLECTVEGTSNPNLYWYRQAAGRGLQLLFYSVGIGQISSEVPQNLSASRPQDRQFILSSKKLLLSDSGFYLCAWSVLVEQYFGPGTRLTVT.